The subject of this entry is one T cell receptor (beta chain). In the original analysis: Nucleated cell counts were estimated from reference gene primer amplification. Using immunoSEQ multiplex PCR, the repertoire was profiled, and TCRdb retains in-frame clones only, with some absent. That table is the source of V, J and clone size, and D and trimming were worked out from the DNA. The sample consists of fewer than 350,000 clones, around 87% of them appearing once. The sample is drawn from a study of blood T cell repertoires in COVID-19. Background on the study: Donors in the United States, Italy and Spain gave samples during acute or convalescent COVID-19.

Specimen: PBMCs or T cells enriched from blood (not recorded which). The TCR was taken from a woman aged 18-29 years with acute COVID-19.

The CDR3 DNA reads as TGTGCCAGCAGTTTATTATCAGGGGCATACGAGCAGTACTTC. Its protein is CASSLLSGAYEQYF. The V and J genes are TRBV27 and TRBJ2-7; TRBD1 is a possible D gene (6 bases). In germline, CDR1 is MNHEY, CDR2 SMNVEV (reference sequence). CDR3 length equals 14 residues. The V end lost 1 base, the J end lost 4 bases, and 11 bases lay between the germline ends.